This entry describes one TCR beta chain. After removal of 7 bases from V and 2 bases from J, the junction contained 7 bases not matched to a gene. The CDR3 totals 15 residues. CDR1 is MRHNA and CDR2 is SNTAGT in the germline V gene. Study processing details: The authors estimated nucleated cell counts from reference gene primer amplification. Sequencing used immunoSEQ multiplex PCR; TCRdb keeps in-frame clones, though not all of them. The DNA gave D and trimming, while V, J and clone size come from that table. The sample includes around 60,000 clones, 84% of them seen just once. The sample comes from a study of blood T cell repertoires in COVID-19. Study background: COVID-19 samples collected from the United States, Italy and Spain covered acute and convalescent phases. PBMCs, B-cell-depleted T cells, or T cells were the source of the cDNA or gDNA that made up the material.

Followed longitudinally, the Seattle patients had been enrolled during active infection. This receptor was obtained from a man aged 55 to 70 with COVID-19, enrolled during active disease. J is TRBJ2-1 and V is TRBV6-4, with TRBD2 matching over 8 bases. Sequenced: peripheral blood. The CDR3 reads CASIRGTRPYNEQFF. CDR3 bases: TGTGCCAGCATCCGGGGGACTAGACCCTACAATGAGCAGTTCTTC.